The next 8 T cell receptor beta chains were all read from a single sample in a study of T cell repertoires in cytomegalovirus infection. TCRdb independently ran MiXCR on the reads; one entry per CDR3 protein. The table lists more than 500,000 distinct CDR3 sequences, more than 15% of them singletons. Input material: CD8+ T cells from PBMCs. All receptors come from a human donor in good health (CMV status not recorded). Some clones in this sample may be carry-over from other donors' samples.

This clonotype was found a few times. The V gene is TRBV2, the J gene TRBJ2-7, with TRBD2 identical over 11 bases. V was pared by 4 bases and J by 6 bases, with 14 bases of the junction left unmatched. The germline CDR1 and CDR2 sequences are SNHLY and FYNNEI. The CDR3 runs to 17 residues. For the CDR3, the DNA is TGTGCCAGCAGTGGTTTGGGGCCGGGACTAGCGGCGGTCGAGCAGTACTTC. Translated: CASSGLGPGLAAVEQYF.

In this sample, this clonotype turned up many times. The chain has TRBV10-3 and TRBJ2-7; tentative D call: TRBD1 (7 bases). The CDR3 contains 15 residues. CDR1 ENHRY and CDR2 SYGVKD come from the germline V gene. The V and J ends lost 4 bases and 0 bases respectively, with 13 bases between them. Here the CDR3 reads CAISGPGGSSYEQYF. CDR3 bases: TGTGCCATCAGTGGTCCAGGGGGGTCCTCCTACGAGCAGTACTTC.

This clonotype was seen repeatedly, ten times or more. This chain connects TRBV28 to TRBJ2-7; 10 bases fit TRBD1. Trimming took 6 bases from V and 7 from J; bases not matched to a gene: 6. Germline CDR1 is MDHEN and CDR2 is SYDVKM. The CDR3 loop spans 13 amino acids. The CDR3 bases are TGTGCCAGCAGCGGGACAGGGGAACAGGAGCAGTACTTC. Its protein is CASSGTGEQEQYF.

The sample holds many counts of this clonotype. The rearrangement links TRBV7-9 to TRBJ2-3; 9 bases agree with TRBD1. This CDR3 has 14 residues. With V trimmed by 5 bases and J by 6 bases, 6 bases remained unmatched. The germline gives CDR1 SEHNR, CDR2 FQNEAQ (reference sequence). CDR3 nucleotides: TGTGCCAGCAGCGGGACAGGGATGAGGGATACGCAGTATTTT. As protein: CASSGTGMRDTQYF. Full variable domain (rest looked up from reference TRBV7-9 and TRBJ2-3): DTGVSQNPRHKITKRGQNVTFRCDPISEHNRLYWYRQTLGQGPEFLTYFQNEAQLEKSRLLSDRFSAERPKGSFSTLEIQRTEQGDSAMYLCASSGTGMRDTQYFGPGTRLTVL.

This clonotype was recorded at least ten times. This rearrangement joins TRBV12-3 or TRBV12-4 to TRBJ1-6; unclear D gene. Trimming shortened V by 2 bases and J by 7 bases, and 3 bases separated the two germline ends. This CDR3 region has 12 residues. CDR3 in DNA: TGTGCCAGCAGTTTAAAGAATTCACCCCTCCACTTT. Its translation is CASSLKNSPLHF.

This chain joins TRBV24-1 and TRBJ2-7; TRBD1 matches at 10 bases. Germline-derived CDR1 and CDR2 are KGHDR and SFDVKD. The CDR3 totals 16 residues. V lost 3 bases, J lost 6 bases, and 10 bases stayed unmatched. CDR3 DNA sequence: TGTGCCACCAGTGATCCCGCGGACAGGGGGTCGGGCGAGCAGTACTTC. Protein product: CATSDPADRGSGEQYF.

The chain uses TRBV20-1 and TRBJ1-2; D is perhaps TRBD1 (5 bases). Germline V gene lookup returns CDR1 DFQATT and CDR2 SNEGSKA (reference sequence). The CDR3 runs to 13 residues. V shed 2 bases and J shed 5 bases, with 12 bases lying between them. CDR3 sequence: CSARTSTAYGYTF. CDR3 nucleotide sequence: TGCAGTGCTAGAACTTCGACAGCTTATGGCTACACCTTC.

In this sample, this clonotype turned up many times. The V and J genes are TRBV7-9 and TRBJ2-5; D may correspond to TRBD1 or TRBD2 (5 bases each). Per germline, CDR1 SEHNR and CDR2 FQNEAQ (reference sequence). The CDR3 is 14 amino acids. Trimming left V 5 bases short and J 5 bases short, with 15 bases between. The CDR3 coding sequence is TGTGCCAGCAGCCCGAGGACACGGAGGGAGACCCAGTACTTC. This sequence encodes CASSPRTRRETQYF.